A selection of T cell receptor beta chains follows, all from one sample in a study of blood T cell repertoires in COVID-19. Profiling relied on immunoSEQ multiplex PCR, and the TCRdb table lists in-frame clones only, not all of them. The sample lists 200,000 or so clones, about 79% occurring once. The material sequenced was PBMCs or T cells enriched from blood (not recorded which). The receptors shown here come from a woman aged 35 to 49 with acute COVID-19. CDR3s leave out the opening cysteine and the closing phenylalanine or tryptophan. D genes are given only for firm matches.

cdr3_length	v_call	d_call	cdr3_aa
14	TRBV30	TRBD1	AWSGPEGASNQPQH
11	TRBV24-1	.	ATSAAGEILLN
12	TRBV5-4	.	ASSTRGTLYGYT
15	TRBV4-1	TRBD1	ASSHPPDRGGGNTIY
14	TRBV14	TRBD1	ASSQFYGQGEETQY
12	TRBV3-1/TRBV3-2	TRBD2	ASSLGLAIDEQF
12	TRBV5-1	.	ASSLVAVQETQY
13	TRBV4-3	TRBD1	ASSRSLTGEKTQY
15	TRBV6-6	.	ASSREYRAVNDYGYT
12	TRBV2	.	ASSEARGNQPQH
13	TRBV7-3	TRBD1	ASSLNQQGVSPLH
13	TRBV9	TRBD2	ASSVAGGPGETQY
12	TRBV9	TRBD2	ASSVAGGGATQY
13	TRBV19	.	ASTLNFVATGELF
15	TRBV19	TRBD1	ASSKTSRQGSNQPQH
16	TRBV4-2	TRBD1	ASSQDPGQGAYTGELF
14	TRBV12-5	TRBD1	ASGLIATGGNYGYT
14	TRBV24-1	TRBD1	ATSDPGTGRPETQY
13	TRBV19	TRBD1	ASSPRTGTLTEAF
11	TRBV7-3	.	ASSSARGSPLH
14	TRBV4-3	TRBD2	ASSQDLQRGEGEQF
17	TRBV5-3	TRBD1	ARSFTVGTGWRLNYGYT
13	TRBV19	.	ASSIPGLSGNTIY
12	TRBV27	.	ASSLSGLNTEAF
9	TRBV3-1/TRBV3-2	.	ASRGGGEQY
9	TRBV20-1	.	SPDSVYGYT
12	TRBV11-2	TRBD1	ASSRGQLNQPQH
11	TRBV7-9	TRBD1	ASTRTGPDGYT
10	TRBV18	.	ASSGENYGYT
18	TRBV27	TRBD2	ASIMIGTSGSSGEEETQY
12	TRBV18	TRBD1	ASSRGQGRTEAF
11	TRBV25-1	.	ASSPGQGYGYT
11	TRBV5-1	.	ASSPANTGELF
14	TRBV5-1	.	ASSLSSQSTNYGYT
12	TRBV27	TRBD1	ASSFGTVLNEQF
13	TRBV3-1/TRBV3-2	.	ASSQDLGASYEQY
12	TRBV5-1	.	ASSLGQGTGELF